These 31 T cell receptor beta chains originate from one sample sequenced in a study of blood T cells in healthy people across ages. Then a second PCR, running roughly 7 to 11 cycles, was carried out with a sample-barcoded 5' primer and a J-beta primer mix. TCRdb passed the 5' RACE reads through MiXCR, listing each CDR3 protein once. This sample has 1 million or so distinct CDR3 sequences, with almost 25% found just once. The sample was also reused in another study, on T cells of mothers and their children.

Sequenced material: blood. The receptors here all came from a girl between 2 and 10 years old in good health.

J is TRBJ2-4 and V is TRBV7-8, with 7 positions matching TRBD2. The J segment lost 12 bases and the V segment lost 4 bases, leaving 18 bases of the junction unmatched. The germline CDR1 and CDR2 sequences are SGHVS and FQNEAQ. The CDR3 covers 16 residues. CDR3 nucleotide sequence: TGTGCCAGCAGCTCGGGGGGACTTTCTGACCTAGAAACTCAGTACTTC. It codes for CASSSGGLSDLETQYF.

J is TRBJ1-5 and V is TRBV27; D is unresolved. Germline CDR1 reads MNHEY; CDR2 reads SMNVEV (reference sequence). The CDR3 spans 14 residues. Trimming took off 2 bases at V and 7 bases at J, with 12 bases between the two ends. This CDR3 is CASSLGFGGQPQHF. The CDR3 coding sequence is TGTGCCAGCAGTTTAGGGTTCGGAGGCCAGCCCCAGCATTTT.

The genes are TRBV6-6 and TRBJ1-2; tentative D call: TRBD1 (5 bases). This CDR3 has 11 residues. CDR1 MNHNY and CDR2 SVGAGI come from the germline V gene (reference sequence). V lost 9 bases and J lost 10, with 15 bases in between. CDR3 residues: CASWTGQAYTF. As DNA, the CDR3 is TGTGCCAGTTGGACGGGGCAAGCCTACACCTTC.

This clonotype was picked up a small number of times. The V call is TRBV5-1, the J call TRBJ2-1; 9 bases agree with TRBD2. V dropped 8 bases and J dropped 2; count of bases not matched to a gene: 2. The CDR3 sequence is 13 residues long. The V gene's germline CDR1 is SGHRS and CDR2 YFSETQ. The CDR3 loop reads CARLAGAYNEQFF. The CDR3 DNA follows: TGCGCCAGATTAGCGGGAGCCTACAATGAGCAGTTCTTC. Together with reference TRBV5-1 and TRBJ2-1, the CDR3 gives the full variable domain: KAGVTQTPRYLIKTRGQQVTLSCSPISGHRSVSWYQQTPGQGLQFLFEYFSETQRNKGNFPGRFSGRQFSNSRSEMNVSTLELGDSALYLCARLAGAYNEQFFGPGTRLTVL.

This clonotype occurred a few times. The rearrangement joins TRBV15 to TRBJ1-5; maybe TRBD1 (6 bases). V was cut by 1 base and J by 4 bases, with 14 bases left in between. The germline V gene has CDR1 LNHNV and CDR2 YYDKDF (reference sequence). This CDR3 is 16 amino acids long. CDR3 sequence reads: CATSRAGQWGNQPQHF. CDR3 nucleotides: TGTGCCACCAGCAGAGCCGGACAGTGGGGAAATCAGCCCCAGCATTTT.

This clonotype has just a few counts. The chain joins TRBV15 to TRBJ2-7; D is undetermined. The CDR3 is 11 residues long. CDR1 LNHNV and CDR2 YYDKDF come from the germline V gene (reference sequence). V was trimmed by 5 bases and J by 5 bases, leaving 7 bases between them. CDR3 nucleotides: TGTGCCACCAGCCGTTTAGACGAGCAGTACTTC. Residues: CATSRLDEQYF.

This clonotype showed up just a few times. V and J are TRBV6-4 and TRBJ2-2; D may be TRBD1 (5 bases). The CDR3 length is 15 residues. The germline CDR1 and CDR2 sequences are MRHNA and SNTAGT. Trimming shortened V by 6 bases and J by 5 bases, and 16 bases separated the two germline ends. CDR3 bases: TGTGCCAGCAGCCCAACTGGGGCAAGTACCGGGGAGCTGTTTTTT. The encoded protein is CASSPTGASTGELFF.

This clonotype was seen only a few times. This chain uses TRBV27 with TRBJ2-6; D may match TRBD1 or TRBD2 (5 bases each). The CDR3 extends over 15 amino acids. Trimming cost V 2 bases and J 2 bases, with 7 bases left between them. The germline gives CDR1 MNHEY, CDR2 SMNVEV (reference sequence). The CDR3 reads CASSLEGPGANVLTF. The DNA of the CDR3 is TGTGCCAGCAGTTTAGAGGGGCCTGGGGCCAACGTCCTGACTTTC.

This clonotype was found a few times. The chain is built from TRBV6-5 and TRBJ2-5, with 7 bases lining up with TRBD2. Judging by the DNA end, TRBJ2-1 fits better; the J call may be wrong. The CDR3 is made up of 13 amino acids. Germline CDR1 is MNHEY and CDR2 is SVGAGI. The CDR3 coding sequence is TGTGCCAGCTCCGCGGCGGGGGAGAATGAGCAGTTCTTC. Encoded protein: CASSAAGENEQFF.

The chain links TRBV5-1 to TRBJ2-5; D is unclear. The end of the DNA aligns better with TRBJ2-7, so the J call may be wrong. The CDR3 extends over 15 amino acids. Germline V gene lookup returns CDR1 SGHRS and CDR2 YFSETQ. CDR3 nucleotide sequence: TGCGCCAGCAGCTTTAATGTAGGGTTGTCCTACGAGCAGTACTTC. Amino acid sequence: CASSFNVGLSYEQYF.

The chain is built from TRBV3-1 and TRBJ2-1; TRBD2 matches at 10 bases. Trimming at V came to 6 bases and at J to 8 bases, leaving 13 bases not matched to a gene. Germline V gives CDR1 LGHDT, CDR2 YNNKEL (reference sequence). This CDR3 comprises 16 residues. This chain's CDR3 is CASSKGAGGSEDEQFF. The CDR3 DNA sequence: TGTGCCAGCAGTAAGGGAGCGGGAGGGTCCGAGGATGAGCAGTTCTTC.

This clonotype was counted a few times. This chain connects TRBV18 to TRBJ1-1; D is undetermined. Germline lookup yields CDR1 KGHSH and CDR2 LQKENI. The CDR3 contains 16 residues. Trimming removed 3 bases from V and 6 bases from J, with 20 bases in between. In DNA form, the CDR3 reads TGTGCCAGCTCACCTCCGTTGGGATGGGTAACGTCTGAAGCTTTCTTT. It is translated as CASSPPLGWVTSEAFF.

The chain has TRBV6-5 and TRBJ2-5; TRBD2 agrees at 8 bases. The CDR3 contains 15 residues. Trimming at V came to 2 bases and at J to 4 bases, leaving 6 bases not matched to a gene. The germline V gene encodes CDR1 MNHEY and CDR2 SVGAGI. In nucleotides, the CDR3 is TGTGCCAGCAGTTACGCGGGGGGAACCGGAGAGACCCAGTACTTC. This sequence encodes CASSYAGGTGETQYF.

This clonotype was detected a few times. The V gene is TRBV3-1, the J gene TRBJ2-5; weak D call: TRBD1 (5 bases). CDR1 LGHDT and CDR2 YNNKEL come from the germline V gene (reference sequence). Deletions cut 4 bases from V and 1 base from J, with 10 bases between. The CDR3 spans 14 residues. The DNA of the CDR3 is TGTGCCAGCAGCCCGATGGGGCTCCAAGAGACCCAGTACTTC. Amino acids: CASSPMGLQETQYF.

V is TRBV29-1 and J is TRBJ2-7, with D uncertain. Trimming left V 5 bases short and J 6 bases short, with 20 bases between. Germline values: CDR1 SQVTM, CDR2 ANQGSEA. The CDR3 extends over 14 amino acids. The CDR3 nucleotides are TGCAGCGTTAATTCAGGTGCCGATTTCTCCGAGCAGTACTTC. The encoded protein is CSVNSGADFSEQYF.

This rearrangement joins TRBV7-2 to TRBJ2-1, with 11 bases fitting TRBD2. Near its end, the DNA agrees better with TRBJ2-5, so the J call may be wrong. In germline, CDR1 is SGHTA, CDR2 FQGNSA. This CDR3 spans 17 amino acids. Here the CDR3 reads CASSTSSGGPGQETQYF. As DNA, the CDR3 is TGTGCCAGCAGCACCTCTAGCGGGGGGCCGGGTCAAGAGACCCAGTACTTC.

CDR3 nucleotide sequence: TGTGCCAGCAGCGTAGTTTCAGGAGCAGGGGAAAAACTGTTTTTT. The encoded protein is CASSVVSGAGEKLFF. The chain carries TRBV9 and TRBJ1-4; a possible D gene is TRBD1 (5 bases). The CDR3 runs to 15 residues. Trimming removed 0 bases from V and 8 bases from J, with 14 bases in between. The germline V gene encodes CDR1 SGDLS and CDR2 YYNGEE. Complete variable domain (other parts from reference TRBV9 and TRBJ1-4): DSGVTQTPKHLITATGQRVTLRCSPRSGDLSVYWYQQSLDQGLQFLIQYYNGEERAKGNILERFSAQQFPDLHSELNLSSLELGDSALYFCASSVVSGAGEKLFFGSGTQLSVL.

This clonotype was recorded a few times. The chain has TRBV7-2 and TRBJ2-3; no firm D call. The CDR3 contains 13 residues. Germline assignment: CDR1 SGHTA and CDR2 FQGNSA. V lost 3 bases, J lost 2 bases, and 6 bases lay in between. CDR3 loop: CASSFWNTDTQYF. The CDR3 DNA is TGTGCCAGCAGCTTTTGGAACACAGATACGCAGTATTTT.

Turning to this clonotype: The junction departs from the called germline gene at one end, perhaps through a read error. The chain links TRBV7-2 to TRBJ2-4; D not certain. The CDR3 length is 14 residues. Per the germline V gene, CDR1 is SGHTA and CDR2 is FQGNSA. The CDR3 reads CASSFVSAKNVQYF. CDR3 bases: TGTGCCAGCAGCTTTGTTTCGGCCAAAAACGTTCAGTACTTC.

J is TRBJ1-1 and V is TRBV7-9; D unclear. Germline loops: CDR1 SEHNR, CDR2 FQNEAQ (reference sequence). Trimming shortened V by 4 bases and J by 10 bases, and 13 bases separated the two germline ends. The CDR3 covers 12 residues. The CDR3 DNA reads TGTGCCAGCAGCTCCCTCGACGGTGCAGCTTTCTTT. Its translation is CASSSLDGAAFF.

The rearrangement links TRBV7-6 to TRBJ1-2; D ambiguous. Trimming left V 2 bases short and J 6 bases short, with 16 bases between. Per germline, CDR1 SGHVS and CDR2 FNYEAQ. This CDR3 contains 15 residues. In DNA, the CDR3 is TGTGCCAGCAGCTTATTAGAGGCTTCGGGAGATGGCTACACCTTC. Translating it yields CASSLLEASGDGYTF. Full variable domain (remainder filled in from reference TRBV7-6 and TRBJ1-2): GAGVSQSPRYKVTKRGQDVALRCDPISGHVSLYWYRQALGQGPEFLTYFNYEAQQDKSGLPNDRFSAERPEGSISTLTIQRTEQRDSAMYRCASSLLEASGDGYTFGSGTRLTVV.

V gene TRBV20-1 combines with J gene TRBJ2-5, with TRBD2 matching 9 bases. The J segment lost 0 bases and the V segment lost 1 base, leaving 3 bases of the junction unmatched. The CDR3 covers 15 residues. The germline CDR1 and CDR2 sequences are DFQATT and SNEGSKA (reference sequence). CDR3 sequence: CSARGQRGDQETQYF. The DNA of the CDR3 is TGCAGTGCTAGAGGCCAGCGGGGGGACCAAGAGACCCAGTACTTC.

J is TRBJ2-5 and V is TRBV29-1, with TRBD1 matching over 11 bases. The V gene's germline CDR1 is SQVTM and CDR2 ANQGSEA. This CDR3 has 15 amino acids. Unmatched junction bases numbered 7, after V lost 3 bases and J lost 4 bases. The CDR3 loop reads CSVDRGQGAGETQYF. Here the CDR3 DNA reads TGCAGCGTTGATCGCGGACAGGGGGCGGGAGAGACCCAGTACTTC. Based on the CDR3 plus reference TRBV29-1 and TRBJ2-5, the full variable domain is SAVISQKPSRDICQRGTSLTIQCQVDSQVTMMFWYRQQPGQSLTLIATANQGSEATYESGFVIDKFPISRPNLTFSTLTVSNMSPEDSSIYLCSVDRGQGAGETQYFGPGTRLLVL.

This clonotype was observed a handful of times. This sequence joins TRBV20-1 and TRBJ1-4; unclear D gene. V lost 0 bases and J lost 2, with 7 bases in between. The CDR3 is 14 amino acids. CDR1 DFQATT and CDR2 SNEGSKA come from the germline V gene (reference sequence). The CDR3 nucleotides are TGCAGTGCTAGAGATCCCCCGACTAATGAAAAACTGTTTTTT. It encodes CSARDPPTNEKLFF.

In this sample, this clonotype turned up a few times. The CDR3 protein is CASSSIKTSGYNEQFF. The DNA of the CDR3 is TGTGCCAGCAGTTCAATCAAGACTAGCGGCTACAATGAGCAGTTCTTC. The V gene is TRBV28, the J gene TRBJ2-1; 9 bases are a match to TRBD2. Germline CDR1 is MDHEN and CDR2 is SYDVKM. V lost 4 bases, J lost 3 bases, and 7 bases stayed unmatched. This CDR3 is built from 16 residues.

The V call is TRBV20-1, the J call TRBJ1-1, with D uncertain. Looked up from germline, CDR1 is DFQATT and CDR2 is SNEGSKA (reference sequence). The CDR3 runs to 11 residues. The germline V and J ends were trimmed by 5 bases and 4 bases, with 8 bases remaining between them. CDR3 region: CSAPHITEAFF. Here the CDR3 DNA reads TGCAGTGCTCCTCACATCACTGAAGCTTTCTTT.

This clonotype was seen a few times. The rearrangement uses TRBV29-1 and TRBJ1-1; no reliable D call. The CDR3 is 11 amino acids. Trimming took off 6 bases at V and 0 bases at J, with 5 bases between the two ends. Germline V lookup: CDR1 SQVTM, CDR2 ANQGSEA. The CDR3 DNA reads TGCAGCGTCCTCATGAACACTGAAGCTTTCTTT. Translation gives CSVLMNTEAFF.

The chain couples TRBV7-2 to TRBJ1-4; D is possibly TRBD1 (6 bases). The V gene lost 6 bases and the J gene lost 0 bases, with 17 bases spanning the gap. From germline, CDR1 is SGHTA and CDR2 FQGNSA. The CDR3 runs 17 residues. DNA for the CDR3: TGTGCCAGCAGTTTTGGACAGATACTACCAACTAATGAAAAACTGTTTTTT. It translates to CASSFGQILPTNEKLFF. The full variable domain, completed using reference TRBV7-2 and TRBJ1-4, is GAGVSQSPSNKVTEKGKDVELRCDPISGHTALYWYRQSLGQGLEFLIYFQGNSAPDKSGLPSDRFSAERTGGSVSTLTIQRTQQEDSAVYLCASSFGQILPTNEKLFFGSGTQLSVL.

This clonotype was seen only a few times. The J gene is TRBJ1-6, the V gene TRBV7-9, with no clear D. Germline V gene data show CDR1 as SEHNR and CDR2 as FQNEAQ (reference sequence). V was clipped by 3 bases and J by 3 bases, with 9 bases between them. The CDR3 is 15 amino acids. The CDR3 DNA sequence: TGTGCCAGCAGCTTTAACGCGGGCTATAATTCACCCCTCCACTTT. Amino acids: CASSFNAGYNSPLHF.

The chain links TRBV7-3 to TRBJ1-1; D remains unclear. V was trimmed by 5 bases and J by 4 bases, leaving 11 bases between them. This CDR3 contains 13 residues. Germline V gives CDR1 SGHTA, CDR2 FQGTGA. The CDR3 region is CASSPRTVTEAFF. As DNA, the CDR3 is TGTGCCAGCAGCCCCCGGACCGTCACTGAAGCTTTCTTT.

The chain's CDR3 is CASSLRSGGDSYEQYF. The CDR3 DNA reads TGTGCCAGCAGCTTACGTAGCGGGGGGGACTCCTACGAGCAGTACTTC. This rearrangement joins TRBV7-9 to TRBJ2-7; 11 bases agree with TRBD2. Germline CDR1 reads SEHNR; CDR2 reads FQNEAQ (reference sequence). The V segment lost 2 bases and the J segment 0 bases; nucleotides outside the gene matches: 3. The CDR3 sequence is 16 residues long. The variable domain in full, completed from reference TRBV7-9 and TRBJ2-7, reads DTGVSQNPRHKITKRGQNVTFRCDPISEHNRLYWYRQTLGQGPEFLTYFQNEAQLEKSRLLSDRFSAERPKGSFSTLEIQRTEQGDSAMYLCASSLRSGGDSYEQYFGPGTRLTVT.